This T cell receptor (beta chain) was profiled in a study of blood T cells in healthy people across ages. Study-level background: Through template switching, about one barcoded beta molecule was captured per two T cells, as measured in model experiments. Whole-study findings and limits: Donor CMV status, an unknown factor, possibly confounded changes in expanded clonotypes.

Next came a second PCR, run for about 7 to 12 cycles, which used a sample-barcoded 5' primer along with a J-beta primer mix. Researchers report that a template-switch adaptor with 12 random nucleotides tagged each cDNA molecule. Each CDR3 protein gets one entry after TCRdb re-called the 5' RACE reads with MiXCR. The sample contains about 1.4 million distinct CDR3 sequences, around 59% of which appear only once. Comment on this clonotype: The antigen remains unidentified.

CDR1 and CDR2 from the germline V gene are MNHEY and SMNVEV (reference sequence). The CDR3 extends over 14 amino acids. The V and J ends lost 4 bases and 6 bases respectively, with 15 bases between them. The material sequenced was blood. The sequence was collected from a man between 18 and 29 years old in good health. The rearrangement links TRBV27 to TRBJ1-2; no firm D call. For the CDR3, the DNA is TGTGCCAGCAGTTCCGGACGGCGCCCCCATGGCTACACCTTC. It translates to CASSSGRRPHGYTF.